The 18 T cell receptor beta chains given below trace back to one sample, sequenced in a study of cytomegalovirus exposure and HLA in healthy donors. The PCR had 60 Vbeta and 13 Jbeta primers. Profiled with immunoSEQ multiplex PCR; TCRdb holds only in-frame clones, not every one. In the table there are some 40,000 clones, 74% of which are singletons. Sequencing was done on a sample of PBMCs. These TCRs come from a man younger than 40 in good health and CMV-seronegative.

The table lists this clone with a few counts. V usage is TRBV30 and J usage is TRBJ2-3; TRBD2 aligns across 9 bases. The CDR3 has 15 amino acids. The J segment lost 4 bases and the V segment lost 2 bases, leaving 7 bases of the junction unmatched. Germline CDR1 and CDR2: GTSNPN and SVGIG (reference sequence). The CDR3 coding sequence is TGTGCCTGGAGTAACCGCGGGAGGGCGGCAGATACGCAGTATTTT. Translating gives CAWSNRGRAADTQYF.

This clone was recorded a few times. The chain carries TRBV6-5 and TRBJ1-2, with a tentative D call TRBD1 (6 bases). CDR1 and CDR2 (germline): MNHEY, SVGAGI. The CDR3 consists of 15 residues. Trimming removed 5 bases from V and 2 bases from J, with 15 bases in between. The CDR3 DNA reads as TGTGCCAGCAGTAAGACAGGCCCGGGGAACTATGGCTACACCTTC. This translates into CASSKTGPGNYGYTF.

This clone was counted only a few times. The chain carries TRBV4-2 and TRBJ2-4; 8 nucleotides line up with TRBD2. With 0 bases clipped from V and 0 bases from J, the junction kept 4 bases outside the gene matches. Germline-derived CDR1 and CDR2 are LGHNA and YNFKEQ. This CDR3 has 17 residues. CDR3 in amino acids: CASSQDQAGGAKNIQYF. CDR3 sequence (DNA): TGTGCCAGCAGCCAAGATCAGGCGGGAGGAGCCAAAAACATTCAGTACTTC.

V is TRBV6-1 and J is TRBJ2-1, with a weak D call TRBD1 (5 bases). This CDR3 comprises 15 residues. From germline, CDR1 is MNHNS and CDR2 SASEGT. V was clipped by 8 bases and J by 2 bases, with 16 bases between them. DNA for the CDR3: TGTGCCAGCGCCACCGGACACGACCCCTACAATGAGCAGTTCTTC. It codes for CASATGHDPYNEQFF.

This clone was seen more than once but under ten times. This sequence joins TRBV6-1 and TRBJ2-7; no clear D gene. The CDR3 is 13 residues long. The V gene lost 6 bases and the J gene lost 9 bases, with 18 bases spanning the gap. Germline lookup yields CDR1 MNHNS and CDR2 SASEGT. The CDR3 sequence is CASRGLSGARQYF. CDR3 nucleotides: TGTGCCAGCAGAGGCCTTTCAGGCGCCCGGCAGTACTTC.

This clone was counted only a few times. V usage is TRBV30 and J usage is TRBJ2-1; TRBD2 matches at 8 bases. This CDR3 has 13 amino acids. Unmatched junction bases numbered 5, after V lost 7 bases and J lost 3 bases. Germline V gene lookup returns CDR1 GTSNPN and CDR2 SVGIG (reference sequence). CDR3 nucleotides: TGTGCCTCCACGGGGGGGAACTACAATGAGCAGTTCTTC. Its protein is CASTGGNYNEQFF.

The chain has TRBV6-6 and TRBJ2-1; 12 bases are shared with TRBD2. Unmatched junction bases numbered 10, after V lost 6 bases and J lost 7 bases. This CDR3 contains 16 residues. Germline V gene data show CDR1 as MNHNY and CDR2 as SVGAGI (reference sequence). The DNA for the CDR3 is TGTGCCAGCAGGCCAGAGACTAGCGGGAGTTTGAATGAGCAGTTCTTC. It translates to CASRPETSGSLNEQFF.

J is TRBJ2-1 and V is TRBV5-6; D might be TRBD1 (5 bases). V gave up 6 bases and J gave up 8 bases, with 15 bases separating them. This CDR3 has 13 amino acids. The germline V gene encodes CDR1 SGHDT and CDR2 YYEEEE. The DNA of the CDR3 is TGTGCCAGCATCCGGACATTAACGGATGAGCAGTTCTTC. This sequence encodes CASIRTLTDEQFF.

The chain employs TRBV2 and TRBJ1-5; TRBD1 is a possible D gene (5 bases). The CDR3 totals 15 residues. From germline, CDR1 is SNHLY and CDR2 FYNNEI. Trimming removed 7 bases from V and 2 bases from J, with 15 bases in between. In nucleotides, the CDR3 is TGTGCCAGCACGTCAGGGAATGGCGGCAATCAGCCCCAGCATTTT. Protein product: CASTSGNGGNQPQHF.

The chain has TRBV4-1 and TRBJ1-5, with D perhaps TRBD1 (5 bases). The ends were cut back, 7 bases at V and 6 bases at J, with 16 bases in the middle. The CDR3 spans 14 residues. CDR1 is MGHRA and CDR2 is YSYEKL in the germline V gene. In nucleotides, the CDR3 is TGCGCCAGCAACTCAGCAGGGTCCAGTCAGCCCCAGCATTTT. This sequence encodes CASNSAGSSQPQHF.

This clone has only one observation. This chain links TRBV28 with TRBJ2-5, with no clear D. TRBJ2-7 matches the DNA end more closely, so the J call is doubtful. Looked up from germline, CDR1 is MDHEN and CDR2 is SYDVKM. This CDR3 region has 12 residues. Here the CDR3 reads CAIRGDSYEQYF. The CDR3 DNA sequence: TGTGCCATCCGAGGTGATTCCTACGAGCAGTACTTC.

CDR3 sequence reads: CASSDRGGKGYTF. DNA for the CDR3: TGCGCCAGCAGTGATCGCGGGGGGAAGGGCTACACCTTC. The gene calls are TRBV10-2 and TRBJ1-2; D is possibly TRBD1 (5 bases). The CDR3 length is 13 residues. Germline V gene data show CDR1 as WSHSY and CDR2 as SAAADI. Trimming took off 3 bases at V and 8 bases at J, with 13 bases between the two ends.

This clone has more than one count but fewer than ten. The chain is built from TRBV28 and TRBJ2-3; TRBD1 is a possible D gene (5 bases). Per the germline V gene, CDR1 is MDHEN and CDR2 is SYDVKM. V was cut by 3 bases and J by 2 bases, with 12 bases left in between. The CDR3 totals 15 residues. DNA for the CDR3: TGTGCCAGCAGTTTTCAGACAGCCCACACAGATACGCAGTATTTT. It specifies CASSFQTAHTDTQYF.

This chain connects TRBV18 to TRBJ2-1; D is possibly TRBD1 (6 bases). V was trimmed by 2 bases and J by 2 bases, leaving 13 bases between them. This CDR3 region has 16 residues. The germline V gene encodes CDR1 KGHSH and CDR2 LQKENI. CDR3 DNA sequence: TGTGCCAGCTCACCATCTACAGGGTTGCCCTACAATGAGCAGTTCTTC. This codes for CASSPSTGLPYNEQFF.

The rearrangement links TRBV11-2 to TRBJ1-3; D is possibly TRBD1 (6 bases). The CDR3 is 13 residues long. Germline V gene sequence: CDR1 SGHAT, CDR2 FQNNGV. V lost 7 bases to trimming and J lost 0 bases, with 7 bases between them. Here the CDR3 reads CASTGDSGNTIYF. Written as DNA, the CDR3 is TGTGCCAGCACAGGGGACTCTGGAAACACCATATATTTT.

The chain joins TRBV28 to TRBJ1-2, with D perhaps TRBD1 (6 bases). CDR3 length: 13 residues. Trimming shortened V by 3 bases and J by 4 bases, and 9 bases separated the two germline ends. Germline loops: CDR1 MDHEN, CDR2 SYDVKM. The CDR3 DNA follows: TGTGCCAGCAGTTTGGGCAGGGGCTATGGCTACACCTTC. This codes for CASSLGRGYGYTF.

The J gene is TRBJ1-2, the V gene TRBV6-6; D call uncertain. The V end lost 1 base, the J end lost 0 bases, and 9 bases lay between the germline ends. CDR1 MNHNY and CDR2 SVGAGI come from the germline V gene (reference sequence). The CDR3 is 15 residues long. The CDR3 bases are TGTGCCAGCAGTTACTTCGGAGTTGCTAACTATGGCTACACCTTC. Its translation is CASSYFGVANYGYTF.

This clone has just one count. The gene calls are TRBV28 and TRBJ1-2, with D possibly TRBD1 on 6 matching bases. CDR1 and CDR2 (germline): MDHEN, SYDVKM. Trimming took 2 bases from V and 4 from J, leaving 11 bases between them. The CDR3 contains 14 residues. CDR3 sequence reads: CASSLRDTIYGYTF. CDR3 bases: TGTGCCAGCAGTTTAAGGGACACCATCTATGGCTACACCTTC.